These 23 T cell receptor beta chains originate from one sample sequenced in a study of blood T cell repertoires in COVID-19. Sequencing used immunoSEQ multiplex PCR; TCRdb keeps in-frame clones, though not all of them. The table lists about 400,000 clones, around 84% of them singletons. The sample consisted of peripheral blood. These receptors originate from a human donor in a cohort sampled during active COVID-19.

This rearrangement joins TRBV7-2 to TRBJ2-3, with TRBD2 matching over 9 bases. The trim removed 5 bases at V and 6 bases at J, leaving 15 bases unmatched. CDR1 and CDR2 from the germline V gene are SGHTA and FQGNSA. This CDR3 comprises 17 residues. The CDR3 DNA follows: TGTGCCAGCAGCCGCGAGGGAACGGCGGGGGGGAAGGATACGCAGTATTTT. Protein: CASSREGTAGGKDTQYF. Full variable domain (rest looked up from reference TRBV7-2 and TRBJ2-3): GAGVSQSPSNKVTEKGKDVELRCDPISGHTALYWYRQSLGQGLEFLIYFQGNSAPDKSGLPSDRFSAERTGGSVSTLTIQRTQQEDSAVYLCASSREGTAGGKDTQYFGPGTRLTVL.

V is TRBV7-9 and J is TRBJ1-2; TRBD1 matches at 9 bases. V lost 6 bases to trimming and J lost 7 bases; unmatched junction nucleotides: 6. The CDR3 has 13 amino acids. Germline CDR1 reads SEHNR; CDR2 reads FQNEAQ (reference sequence). In nucleotides, the CDR3 is TGTGCCAGCAGGCCACAGGGGGCAAGTGGCTACACCTTC. This translates into CASRPQGASGYTF.

This sequence joins TRBV30 and TRBJ1-2, with TRBD1 matching over 8 bases. CDR3 size: 13 residues. Germline assignment: CDR1 GTSNPN and CDR2 SVGIG (reference sequence). Trimming removed 3 bases from V and 7 bases from J; junction bases left unmatched: 7. The CDR3 DNA reads TGTGCCTGGAGGGATGGACAGGGAGGTGGCTACACCTTC. Its protein product is CAWRDGQGGGYTF.

CDR3 amino acids: CASSLQVGGGPSYNEQFF. The CDR3 region has the DNA TGTGCCAGCAGCTTACAAGTAGGGGGAGGGCCGTCCTACAATGAGCAGTTCTTC. This chain connects TRBV13 to TRBJ2-1, with D possibly being TRBD2 (7 bases). Germline V CDR1 and CDR2: PRHDT, FYEKMQ (reference sequence). CDR3 length: 18 amino acids. Trimming pared 2 bases from V and 1 base from J, leaving 18 bases between.

The chain uses TRBV4-1 and TRBJ2-5; TRBD2 might be the D (5 bases). The germline gives CDR1 MGHRA, CDR2 YSYEKL. The V end was cut by 0 bases, the J end by 5 bases, with 10 bases between. The CDR3 sequence is 14 residues long. The CDR3, as DNA: TGCGCCAGCAGCCAAGATCAAAGGAGGGAGACCCAGTACTTC. Its translation is CASSQDQRRETQYF.

The chain carries TRBV5-1 and TRBJ1-4; a possible D gene is TRBD1 (6 bases). Germline CDR1 is SGHRS and CDR2 is YFSETQ. The CDR3 has 16 residues. The V and J ends lost 0 bases and 1 base respectively, with 10 bases between them. Here the CDR3 DNA reads TGCGCCAGCAGCTTGGAGGGGGGGTTAACTAATGAAAAACTGTTTTTT. Encoded protein: CASSLEGGLTNEKLFF.

The chain recombines TRBV19 with TRBJ1-1; D might be TRBD1 (6 bases). This CDR3 has 17 amino acids. Deletions cut 6 bases from V and 0 bases from J, with 20 bases between. Germline assignment: CDR1 LNHDA and CDR2 SQIVND (reference sequence). The CDR3: CASSPSLVRGMNTEAFF. The CDR3 bases are TGTGCCAGTAGCCCTTCCCTCGTTAGGGGGATGAACACTGAAGCTTTCTTT.

The CDR3 DNA follows: TGTGCCACCAGCAGAGACCAGGGGACAGGGGGCGAGCAGTACTTC. This codes for CATSRDQGTGGEQYF. The rearrangement links TRBV15 to TRBJ2-7; 11 bases match TRBD1. The junction had 4 bases not matched to a gene; V was cut back by 0 bases and J by 6 bases. Per the germline V gene, CDR1 is LNHNV and CDR2 is YYDKDF (reference sequence). The CDR3 covers 15 residues.

The J gene is TRBJ2-5, the V gene TRBV28, with D possibly matching TRBD2 (6 bases). In germline, CDR1 is MDHEN, CDR2 SYDVKM. CDR3 length equals 16 residues. The V gene lost 1 base and the J gene lost 7 bases, with 19 bases spanning the gap. Here the CDR3 DNA reads TGTGCCAGCAGTTTATACAAATCCGGGGGTATAGGGACCCAGTACTTC. Protein product: CASSLYKSGGIGTQYF. Combining the CDR3 with reference TRBV28 and TRBJ2-5 gives the whole variable domain DVKVTQSSRYLVKRTGEKVFLECVQDMDHENMFWYRQDPGLGLRLIYFSYDVKMKEKGDIPEGYSVSREKKERFSLILESASTNQTSMYLCASSLYKSGGIGTQYFGPGTRLLVL.

This chain uses TRBV12-5 with TRBJ1-2; 8 bases line up with TRBD1. The CDR3 length is 15 residues. V gave up 6 bases and J gave up 2 bases; unmatched junction bases: 8. Per the germline V gene, CDR1 is LGHNT and CDR2 is FRNRAP. In DNA form, the CDR3 reads TGTGCTAGTGGAGCTGGGACAGGCGCGAACTATGGCTACACCTTC. Its protein is CASGAGTGANYGYTF.

DNA of the CDR3: TGTGCCAGCAGCTTATATGGTCGCAGGGATACCGGGGAGCTGTTTTTT. Encoded protein: CASSLYGRRDTGELFF. The rearrangement links TRBV13 to TRBJ2-2; perhaps TRBD1 as D (5 bases). CDR3 length: 16 amino acids. Between the trimmed V and J ends, which lost 2 bases and 5 bases, there was a span of 15 bases. Germline CDR1 and CDR2: PRHDT and FYEKMQ (reference sequence).

The table lists this clone with a few counts. The chain couples TRBV11-2 to TRBJ1-2; possible D gene TRBD1, 6 bases. The CDR3 runs to 15 residues. Germline V gene lookup returns CDR1 SGHAT and CDR2 FQNNGV. V was cut by 1 base and J by 3 bases, with 12 bases left in between. This CDR3 reads CASSLGQGSYYGYTF. Here the CDR3 DNA reads TGTGCCAGCAGCTTAGGTCAGGGGTCCTACTATGGCTACACCTTC.

This sequence joins TRBV11-2 and TRBJ2-1, with 7 bases that match TRBD1. The CDR3 loop spans 13 amino acids. Trimming cost V 6 bases and J 6 bases; bases outside gene matches: 5. The V gene's germline CDR1 is SGHAT and CDR2 FQNNGV. CDR3 residues: CASSPNRGNEQFF. CDR3 DNA: TGTGCCAGCAGTCCAAACAGGGGCAATGAGCAGTTCTTC.

The chain carries TRBV6-5 and TRBJ1-2, with D hard to call. Between the trimmed V and J ends, which lost 0 bases and 7 bases, there was a span of 12 bases. The length of the CDR3 is 14 residues. Looked up from germline, CDR1 is MNHEY and CDR2 is SVGAGI. CDR3 nucleotides: TGTGCCAGCAGTTACTCGAGGTCGGCAGTTGGCTACACCTTC. It is translated as CASSYSRSAVGYTF.

V usage is TRBV5-1 and J usage is TRBJ1-6; D is perhaps TRBD1 (5 bases). The germline V gene encodes CDR1 SGHRS and CDR2 YFSETQ. The CDR3 extends over 15 amino acids. Deletions cut 0 bases from V and 6 bases from J, with 10 bases between. The CDR3 DNA reads TGCGCCAGCAGCTTGGGGAGGGGAGGTAATTCACCCCTCCACTTT. As protein: CASSLGRGGNSPLHF.

The rearrangement joins TRBV5-8 to TRBJ1-5; D is unresolved. This CDR3 is 13 amino acids long. Trimming removed 0 bases from V and 15 bases from J, with 16 bases in between. Germline loops: CDR1 SGHTS, CDR2 YDEGEE. DNA for the CDR3: TGTGCCAGCAGCTTGGTCGAGGGCCTCGAGGCGCATTTT. Translated, it gives CASSLVEGLEAHF. Variable domain in full (rest from reference TRBV5-8 and TRBJ1-5): EAGVTQSPTHLIKTRGQQATLRCSPISGHTSVYWYQQALGLGLQFLLWYDEGEERNRGNFPPRFSGRQFPNYSSELNVNALELEDSALYLCASSLVEGLEAHFGDGTRLSIL.

The chain joins TRBV11-2 to TRBJ1-5; possible D gene TRBD1, 6 bases. The CDR3 is 14 residues long. V lost 5 bases, J lost 0 bases, and 8 bases lay in between. Germline loops: CDR1 SGHAT, CDR2 FQNNGV. The CDR3 coding sequence is TGTGCCAGCAGCCCGGACAGTAGCAATCAGCCCCAGCATTTT. Its protein is CASSPDSSNQPQHF.

V gene TRBV7-3 combines with J gene TRBJ2-2, with D possibly being TRBD1 (6 bases). V was cut by 4 bases and J by 6 bases, with 12 bases left in between. The CDR3 covers 14 residues. CDR1 is SGHTA and CDR2 is FQGTGA in the germline V gene. CDR3 coding DNA: TGTGCCAGCAGCTCACCAGGGGACGCCGGGGAGCTGTTTTTT. Its translation is CASSSPGDAGELFF.

The rearrangement links TRBV11-2 to TRBJ1-2; TRBD1 matches 7 bases. CDR3 length equals 14 residues. Germline lookup yields CDR1 SGHAT and CDR2 FQNNGV. Losses at the gene ends were 5 bases for V and 4 bases for J; bases not matched to a gene: 7. The CDR3 spells CASSLWGQSYGYTF. CDR3 bases: TGTGCCAGCAGCCTATGGGGACAGTCCTATGGCTACACCTTC.

J is TRBJ2-3 and V is TRBV29-1; D may be TRBD1 (5 bases). V was cut by 4 bases and J by 1 base, with 9 bases left in between. Germline CDR1 SQVTM, CDR2 ANQGSEA. This CDR3 is 13 amino acids long. Written as DNA, the CDR3 is TGCAGCGTTGTCAGGGTGGGCACAGATACGCAGTATTTT. It specifies CSVVRVGTDTQYF.

This sequence joins TRBV30 and TRBJ1-5, with 7 bases matching TRBD1. The CDR3 has 13 amino acids. V was pared by 4 bases and J by 5 bases, with 5 bases of the junction left unmatched. Germline V gene sequence: CDR1 GTSNPN, CDR2 SVGIG (reference sequence). The CDR3 spells CAWNRGRDQPQHF. In DNA, the CDR3 is TGTGCCTGGAACAGGGGTCGGGATCAGCCCCAGCATTTT.

This chain connects TRBV30 to TRBJ1-3; 7 bases fit TRBD1. The germline V gene encodes CDR1 GTSNPN and CDR2 SVGIG (reference sequence). This CDR3 is 15 amino acids long. Trimming at V came to 0 bases and at J to 0 bases, leaving 2 bases not matched to a gene. CDR3 in DNA: TGTGCCTGGAGTGTAGGGGACAGCTCTGGAAACACCATATATTTT. It is translated as CAWSVGDSSGNTIYF.

The rearrangement links TRBV3-1 (or the pseudogene TRBV3-2) to TRBJ1-2; D is unclear. Trimming cost V 1 base and J 8 bases, with 8 bases left between them. The CDR3 extends over 12 amino acids. The germline gives CDR1 LGHDT, CDR2 YNNKEL (reference sequence). CDR3 amino acids: CASSQGGRGYTF. The CDR3 coding sequence is TGTGCCAGCAGCCAAGGCGGGCGCGGCTACACCTTC.